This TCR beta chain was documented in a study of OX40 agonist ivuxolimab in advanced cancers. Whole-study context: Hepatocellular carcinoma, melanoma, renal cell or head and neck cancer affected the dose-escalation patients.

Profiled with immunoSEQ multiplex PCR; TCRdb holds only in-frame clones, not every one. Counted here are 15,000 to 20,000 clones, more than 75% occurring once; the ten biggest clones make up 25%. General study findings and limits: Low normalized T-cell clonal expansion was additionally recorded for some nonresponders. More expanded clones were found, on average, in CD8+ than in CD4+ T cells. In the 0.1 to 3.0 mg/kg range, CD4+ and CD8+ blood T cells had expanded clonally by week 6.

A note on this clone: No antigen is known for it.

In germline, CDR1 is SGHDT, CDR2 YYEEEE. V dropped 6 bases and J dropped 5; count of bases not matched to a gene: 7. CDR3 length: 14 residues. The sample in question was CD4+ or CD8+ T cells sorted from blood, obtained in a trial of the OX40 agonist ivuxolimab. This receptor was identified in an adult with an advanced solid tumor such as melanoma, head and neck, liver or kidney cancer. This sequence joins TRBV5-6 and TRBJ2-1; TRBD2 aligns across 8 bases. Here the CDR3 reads CASIPSGYDNEQFF. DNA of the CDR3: TGTGCCAGCATTCCTAGCGGGTACGACAATGAGCAGTTCTTC. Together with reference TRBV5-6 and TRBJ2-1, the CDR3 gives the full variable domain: DAGVTQSPTHLIKTRGQQVTLRCSPKSGHDTVSWYQQALGQGPQFIFQYYEEEERQRGNFPDRFSGHQFPNYSSELNVNALLLGDSALYLCASIPSGYDNEQFFGPGTRLTVL.